This T cell receptor (beta chain) was retrieved from a study of T cell responses to AZD1222 COVID-19 vaccine. This clone was recorded only once. The target antigen is unknown. CDR1 and CDR2 (germline): MDHEN, SYDVKM. V shed 2 bases and J shed 4 bases, with 8 bases lying between them. CDR3 size: 13 residues. Data came from immunoSEQ multiplex PCR; TCRdb stores just in-frame clones and leaves some out. This sample carries some 200,000 clones, 94% of them seen once, and the ten largest clones take around 1.7%. Study results and caveats: White British ancestry dominated among donors, who included more females, and clonal diversity was possibly underestimated. Spike-spanning, vaccine-associated CD4 TCRs were dominant at 160-218 and 743-854. Unmutated variant regions reportedly attract nearly half of all spike-specific TCRs.

This chain connects TRBV28 to TRBJ1-2, with D hard to call. This specimen consisted of peripheral blood, obtained 28 days after the second dose of the MenACWY control vaccine. This clonotype originated in an adult who received the MenACWY meningococcal vaccine as a control. As DNA, the CDR3 is TGTGCCAGCAGTTTAAGGGCAGTCTATGGCTACACCTTC. This gives the protein CASSLRAVYGYTF.